The rows below give T cell receptor beta chains drawn from one sample of a study of T cell changes during pregnancy in multiple sclerosis. Method: immunoSEQ multiplex PCR; TCRdb's copy keeps in-frame clones and lacks some. The sample contains tens of thousands of clones, 90% to 95% of which appear only once. The input for sequencing was CD4+ T cells from peripheral blood mononuclear cells, taken in the third trimester of pregnancy. All receptors derive from a female donor in good health, enrolled as a control in a pregnancy study. Both conserved end residues are trimmed from each CDR3. A D gene is named only where the DNA matches it firmly.

v_call: TRBV6-5
j_call: TRBJ2-3
d_call: TRBD1
cdr3_aa: ASNRDRNTDTQY

v_call: TRBV10-3
j_call: TRBJ1-3
d_call: NA
cdr3_aa: ASSGSGNTIY

v_call: TRBV18
j_call: TRBJ2-3
d_call: NA
cdr3_aa: ASSPRTSTDTQY

v_call: TRBV4-3
j_call: TRBJ2-5
d_call: NA
cdr3_aa: ASSQDLSQSGTQY

v_call: TRBV5-6
j_call: TRBJ2-5
d_call: NA
cdr3_aa: ASSPDRQETQY

v_call: TRBV19
j_call: TRBJ2-5
d_call: TRBD2
cdr3_aa: ASSPSASGGPYQETQY

v_call: TRBV27
j_call: TRBJ2-6
d_call: NA
cdr3_aa: ATYPGGTAYSGANVLT

v_call: TRBV5-5
j_call: TRBJ2-7
d_call: TRBD1
cdr3_aa: ASSGPGTGIYEQY

v_call: TRBV7-2
j_call: TRBJ1-6
d_call: NA
cdr3_aa: ASSLVGAHSPLH

v_call: TRBV28
j_call: TRBJ2-7
d_call: TRBD1
cdr3_aa: ASRETVTGGEQY

v_call: TRBV30
j_call: TRBJ1-6
d_call: NA
cdr3_aa: AWSQGTWRNSPLH

v_call: TRBV11-1
j_call: TRBJ2-1
d_call: TRBD2
cdr3_aa: ASSTTSGGSLNEQF

v_call: TRBV7-8
j_call: TRBJ1-3
d_call: NA
cdr3_aa: ASSLGAEGQVAGNTIY

v_call: TRBV5-8
j_call: TRBJ1-1
d_call: NA
cdr3_aa: ASTVFLNTEAF

v_call: TRBV6-5
j_call: TRBJ1-2
d_call: TRBD1
cdr3_aa: ASGNRGYGYT

v_call: TRBV29-1
j_call: TRBJ2-2
d_call: TRBD2
cdr3_aa: SVARGGSPGELF

v_call: TRBV9
j_call: TRBJ2-5
d_call: NA
cdr3_aa: ASSVGRGELQETQY

v_call: TRBV18
j_call: TRBJ2-7
d_call: TRBD1
cdr3_aa: ASTGESYEQY

v_call: TRBV5-1
j_call: TRBJ2-2
d_call: TRBD1
cdr3_aa: ASLGDSNTGELF

v_call: TRBV7-6
j_call: TRBJ2-7
d_call: NA
cdr3_aa: ASSVTGFEQY

v_call: TRBV5-6
j_call: TRBJ2-4
d_call: TRBD2
cdr3_aa: ARRVCRLAGGVAKNIQY

v_call: TRBV9
j_call: TRBJ2-7
d_call: TRBD1
cdr3_aa: ASSVKPWDRHYEQY

v_call: TRBV5-1
j_call: TRBJ2-7
d_call: NA
cdr3_aa: ASSLALTGAADEQY

v_call: TRBV7-9
j_call: TRBJ2-3
d_call: NA
cdr3_aa: ASSRTREVTDTQY

v_call: TRBV5-4
j_call: TRBJ2-1
d_call: TRBD2
cdr3_aa: ASSFSGGSYNEQF

v_call: TRBV4-3
j_call: TRBJ2-7
d_call: TRBD1
cdr3_aa: ASSRTGAGSYEQY

v_call: TRBV25-1
j_call: TRBJ1-2
d_call: NA
cdr3_aa: ASSDRGDGYT

v_call: TRBV4-2
j_call: TRBJ1-1
d_call: NA
cdr3_aa: ASSQGAGRGNTEAF

v_call: TRBV18
j_call: TRBJ2-7
d_call: TRBD1
cdr3_aa: ASSPGTGWGNEQY

v_call: TRBV29-1
j_call: TRBJ1-2
d_call: TRBD1
cdr3_aa: SVGQGDNYGYT

v_call: TRBV5-1
j_call: TRBJ1-2
d_call: NA
cdr3_aa: ASSLSGGYAT

v_call: TRBV30
j_call: TRBJ1-2
d_call: NA
cdr3_aa: AWSVRRGSHSNYGYT

v_call: TRBV5-1
j_call: TRBJ1-1
d_call: NA
cdr3_aa: ASSAETAPISEAF

v_call: TRBV7-8
j_call: TRBJ2-5
d_call: TRBD2
cdr3_aa: ASSFGGEETQY

v_call: TRBV6-5
j_call: TRBJ1-2
d_call: NA
cdr3_aa: ASNRLGDYGYT

v_call: TRBV11-1
j_call: TRBJ2-1
d_call: NA
cdr3_aa: ASSSKTSNRVNEQF

v_call: TRBV5-1
j_call: TRBJ1-5
d_call: NA
cdr3_aa: ASSLGTSQGNQPQH

v_call: TRBV4-3
j_call: TRBJ2-3
d_call: TRBD2
cdr3_aa: ASSHLTGGGSTDTQY

v_call: TRBV6-1
j_call: TRBJ1-2
d_call: NA
cdr3_aa: ASSVGANYGYT

v_call: TRBV5-4
j_call: TRBJ1-3
d_call: NA
cdr3_aa: ASSFNTVPSGNTIY

v_call: TRBV7-2
j_call: TRBJ1-6
d_call: TRBD1
cdr3_aa: ASSFEGAVSPLH

v_call: TRBV5-4
j_call: TRBJ2-2
d_call: NA
cdr3_aa: ASSFGTMNTGELF

v_call: TRBV9
j_call: TRBJ1-6
d_call: TRBD1
cdr3_aa: ASSVEPGTGWGLNNSPLH

v_call: TRBV10-3
j_call: TRBJ1-4
d_call: NA
cdr3_aa: AITDNRDEKLF

v_call: TRBV9
j_call: TRBJ1-3
d_call: NA
cdr3_aa: ASSVELDRRSGNTIY

v_call: TRBV18
j_call: TRBJ1-1
d_call: NA
cdr3_aa: ASSPSAEENTEAF

v_call: TRBV28
j_call: TRBJ1-4
d_call: TRBD1
cdr3_aa: ASSAPFRQGRLNGGEKLF

v_call: TRBV6-5
j_call: TRBJ1-2
d_call: TRBD1
cdr3_aa: ASSSGTGGFYGYT

v_call: TRBV7-8
j_call: TRBJ2-7
d_call: NA
cdr3_aa: ASSLPAGTYEQY

v_call: TRBV15
j_call: TRBJ1-1
d_call: NA
cdr3_aa: ATSSTRSPEAF

v_call: TRBV9
j_call: TRBJ2-3
d_call: NA
cdr3_aa: ASSVAGGSTDTQY

v_call: TRBV9
j_call: TRBJ2-1
d_call: NA
cdr3_aa: ASSVGSSGLAQF

v_call: TRBV10-3
j_call: TRBJ2-1
d_call: TRBD2
cdr3_aa: AISSSGGAAYNEQF